Below, one TCR beta chain is given with its context. The target antigen is unknown. Assay used: immunoSEQ multiplex PCR; TCRdb lists only in-frame clones, some missing. The sample lists 95,000 to 110,000 clones, 80% to 90% occurring once. The sample is drawn from a study of T cell responses to AZD1222 COVID-19 vaccine. Study-wide results and limits: Scientists sampled the repertoires only once the peak T cell response had passed. White British ancestry dominated among donors, who included more females, and clonal diversity was possibly underestimated. It was only a handful of AZD1222 recipients who were seropositive at baseline.

The CDR3 totals 18 residues. CDR1 is SGHRS and CDR2 is YFSETQ in the germline V gene. With 0 bases clipped from V and 5 bases from J, the junction kept 11 bases outside the gene matches. This receptor was taken from an adult in good health. This rearrangement joins TRBV5-1 to TRBJ2-7; TRBD2 aligns across 13 bases. Sequences were derived from peripheral blood, sampled on day 0 of AZD1222 vaccination. For the CDR3, the DNA is TGCGCCAGCAGCTTGGGACTAGCGGGAGGTCGGGGGGAGGACGAGCAGTACTTC. Its translation: CASSLGLAGGRGEDEQYF.